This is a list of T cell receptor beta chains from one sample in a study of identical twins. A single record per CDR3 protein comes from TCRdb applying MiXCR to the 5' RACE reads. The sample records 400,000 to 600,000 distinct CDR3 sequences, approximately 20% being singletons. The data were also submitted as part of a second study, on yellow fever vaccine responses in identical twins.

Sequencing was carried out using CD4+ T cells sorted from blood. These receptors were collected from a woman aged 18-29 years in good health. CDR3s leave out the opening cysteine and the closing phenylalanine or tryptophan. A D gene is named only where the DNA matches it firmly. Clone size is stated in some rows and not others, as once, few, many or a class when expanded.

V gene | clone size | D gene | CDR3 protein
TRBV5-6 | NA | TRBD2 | ASSWGGDSSGANVLT
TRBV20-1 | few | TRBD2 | SAPRLRGGAEGTDTQY
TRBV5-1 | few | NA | ATKRLDNDNSPLH
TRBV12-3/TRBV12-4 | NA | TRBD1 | ASRGQSTNEKLF
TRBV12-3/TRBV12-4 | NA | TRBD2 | ASSLRAGEMRIEQY
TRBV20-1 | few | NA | SASRAGATNRVSEQY
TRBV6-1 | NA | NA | ASSTPRRDYGYT
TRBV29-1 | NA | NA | SVFPALLAAKETQY
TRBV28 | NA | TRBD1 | ASTGQGYLEQF
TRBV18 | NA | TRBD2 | ASSRPGLAGGRPYNEQF
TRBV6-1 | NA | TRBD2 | ASSSGRAKSYYNEQF
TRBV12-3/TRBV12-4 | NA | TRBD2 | ASRPRSGGDGTDTQY
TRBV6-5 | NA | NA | ASSYLSQRTDTQY
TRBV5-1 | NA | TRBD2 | ASAWTGGGKETQY
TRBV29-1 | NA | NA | SVDGGGANVLT
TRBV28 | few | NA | ATDRNRNQPQH
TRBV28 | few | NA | ASTTGTLPYEQY
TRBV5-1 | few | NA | ASSPGENTGELF
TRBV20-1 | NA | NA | SASDENYGYT
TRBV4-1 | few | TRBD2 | ASSQGLAGGTSYNEQF
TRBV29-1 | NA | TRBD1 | SVRSGGNSPLH
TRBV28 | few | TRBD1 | ASNPTGGRTEAF
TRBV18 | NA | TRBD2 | ASSQSSGAYNEQF
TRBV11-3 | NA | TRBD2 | ASSSTSPRQF
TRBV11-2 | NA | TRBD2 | ASSLGSVGTSSYNEQF
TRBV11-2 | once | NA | ASILGVAMMDEQF
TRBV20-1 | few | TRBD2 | SATLAGGLRETQY
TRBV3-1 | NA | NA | ASSLGIGITEAF
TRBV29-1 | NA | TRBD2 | SVEGGTSGESYEQY
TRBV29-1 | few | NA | SVGGRVIYNEQF
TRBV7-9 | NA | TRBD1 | ASSFLPGQGASYGYT
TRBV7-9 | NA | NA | ASSFSLGVGTIYEQY
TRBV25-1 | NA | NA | ASSEFGARGEQY
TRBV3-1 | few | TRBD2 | ASSHPRLAGVLGEQY
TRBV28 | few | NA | ASRNQGLGTEAF
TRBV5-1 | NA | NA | ASSFAGAGELF
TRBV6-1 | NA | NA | ASGRGGSGTEAF